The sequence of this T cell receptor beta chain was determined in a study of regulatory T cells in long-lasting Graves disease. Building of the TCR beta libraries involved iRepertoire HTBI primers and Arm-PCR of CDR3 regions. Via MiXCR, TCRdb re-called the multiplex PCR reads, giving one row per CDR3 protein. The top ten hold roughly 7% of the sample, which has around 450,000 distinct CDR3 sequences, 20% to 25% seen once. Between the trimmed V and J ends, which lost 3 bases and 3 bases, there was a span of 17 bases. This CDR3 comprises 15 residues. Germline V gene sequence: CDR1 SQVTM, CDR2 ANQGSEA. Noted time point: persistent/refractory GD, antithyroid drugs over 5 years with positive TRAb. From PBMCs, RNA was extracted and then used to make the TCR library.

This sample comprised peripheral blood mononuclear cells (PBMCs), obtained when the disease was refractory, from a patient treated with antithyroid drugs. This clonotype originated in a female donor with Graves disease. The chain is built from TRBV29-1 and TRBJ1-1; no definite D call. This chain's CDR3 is CSVDFAMRLDTEAFF. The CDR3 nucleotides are TGCAGCGTTGATTTCGCAATGAGGTTGGACACTGAAGCTTTCTTT.